Described below is a single T cell receptor (beta chain) sequence and its context. The antigen remains unidentified. The donors belonged to the approximately 130-subject validation cohort, separate from the 666-subject first cohort. The record originates from a study of cytomegalovirus exposure and HLA in healthy donors. Study results and limitations: First-cohort TCR clusters tended to co-occur in the approximately 110 validation repertoires, a later analysis found.

Measured with immunoSEQ multiplex PCR; TCRdb has only the in-frame clones, and not every one. Here the sample spans roughly 150,000 clones, roughly 92% being singletons. This receptor was identified in a man between 18 and 35 years old in good health and CMV-seronegative. Specimen: PBMCs.

CDR3 sequence (DNA): TGTGCCAGCAGTCGGGAGTTCGCCGGGGAGCTGTTTTTT. It translates to CASSREFAGELFF. V is TRBV2 and J is TRBJ2-2; possibly TRBD2 for D (6 bases). The V and J ends lost 5 bases and 6 bases respectively, with 10 bases between them. There are 13 residues in the CDR3. The V gene's germline CDR1 is SNHLY and CDR2 FYNNEI.